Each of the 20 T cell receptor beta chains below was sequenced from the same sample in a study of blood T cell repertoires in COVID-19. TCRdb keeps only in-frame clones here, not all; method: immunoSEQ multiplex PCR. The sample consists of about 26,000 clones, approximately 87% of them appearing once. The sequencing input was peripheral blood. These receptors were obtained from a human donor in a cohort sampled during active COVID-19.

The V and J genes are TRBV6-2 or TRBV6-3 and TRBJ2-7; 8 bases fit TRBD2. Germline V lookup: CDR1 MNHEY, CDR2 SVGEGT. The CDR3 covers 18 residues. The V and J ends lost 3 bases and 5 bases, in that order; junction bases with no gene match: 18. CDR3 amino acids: CASSYAGPRAGGYHEQYF. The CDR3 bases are TGTGCCAGCAGTTATGCGGGGCCCAGGGCGGGAGGATACCACGAGCAGTACTTC.

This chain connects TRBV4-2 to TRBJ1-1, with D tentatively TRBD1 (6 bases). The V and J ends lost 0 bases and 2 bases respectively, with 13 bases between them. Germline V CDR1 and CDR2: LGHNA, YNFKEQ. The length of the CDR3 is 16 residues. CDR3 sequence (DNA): TGTGCCAGCAGCCAAGAACAGGGAAGAGGAAACACTGAAGCTTTCTTT. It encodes CASSQEQGRGNTEAFF.

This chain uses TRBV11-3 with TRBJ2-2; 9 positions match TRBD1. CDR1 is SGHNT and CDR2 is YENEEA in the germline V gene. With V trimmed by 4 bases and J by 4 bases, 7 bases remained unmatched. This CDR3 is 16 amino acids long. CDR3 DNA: TGTGCCAGCAGCTCCCTCACGGACAGGGGCACCGGGGAGCTGTTTTTT. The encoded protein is CASSSLTDRGTGELFF.

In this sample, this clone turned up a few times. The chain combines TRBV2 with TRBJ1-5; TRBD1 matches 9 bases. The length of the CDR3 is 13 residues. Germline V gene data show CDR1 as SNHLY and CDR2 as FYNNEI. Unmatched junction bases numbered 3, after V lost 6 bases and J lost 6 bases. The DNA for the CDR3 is TGTGCCAGCAGGGGACAGGGCGTTCAGCCCCAGCATTTT. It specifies CASRGQGVQPQHF.

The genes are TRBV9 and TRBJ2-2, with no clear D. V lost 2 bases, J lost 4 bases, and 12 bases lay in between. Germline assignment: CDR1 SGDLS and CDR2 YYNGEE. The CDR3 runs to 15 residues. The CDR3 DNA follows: TGTGCCAGCAGCGTCCGAGGCCCTGGCACCGGGGAGCTGTTTTTT. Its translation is CASSVRGPGTGELFF. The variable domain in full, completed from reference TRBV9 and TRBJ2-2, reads DSGVTQTPKHLITATGQRVTLRCSPRSGDLSVYWYQQSLDQGLQFLIQYYNGEERAKGNILERFSAQQFPDLHSELNLSSLELGDSALYFCASSVRGPGTGELFFGEGSRLTVL.

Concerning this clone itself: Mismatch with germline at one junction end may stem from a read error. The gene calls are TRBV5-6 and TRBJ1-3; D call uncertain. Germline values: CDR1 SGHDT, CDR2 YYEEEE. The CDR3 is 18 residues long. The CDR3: CASSLAGITAASVNTIYF. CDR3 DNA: TGTGCCAGCAGCTTGGCCGGAATTACAGCGGCGTCTGTAAACACCATATATTTT.

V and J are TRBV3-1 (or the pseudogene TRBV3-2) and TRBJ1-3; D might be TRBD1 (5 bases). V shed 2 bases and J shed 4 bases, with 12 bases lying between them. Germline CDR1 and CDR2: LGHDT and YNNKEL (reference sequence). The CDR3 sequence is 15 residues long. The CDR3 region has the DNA TGTGCCAGCAGCCAACAGGGAAACTCAGGAAACACCATATATTTT. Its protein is CASSQQGNSGNTIYF.

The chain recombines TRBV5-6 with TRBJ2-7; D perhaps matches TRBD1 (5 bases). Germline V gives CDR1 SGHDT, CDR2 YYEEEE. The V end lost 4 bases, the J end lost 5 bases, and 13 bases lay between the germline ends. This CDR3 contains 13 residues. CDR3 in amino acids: CASSIRQSHEQYF. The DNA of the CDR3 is TGTGCCAGCAGCATCCGACAGTCCCACGAGCAGTACTTC.

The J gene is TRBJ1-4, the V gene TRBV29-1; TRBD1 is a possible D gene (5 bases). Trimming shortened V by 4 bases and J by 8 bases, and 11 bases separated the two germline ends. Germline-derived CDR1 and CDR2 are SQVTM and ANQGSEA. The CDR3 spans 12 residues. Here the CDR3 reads CSVGDAGEKLFF. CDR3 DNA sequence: TGCAGCGTTGGGGACGCGGGGGAAAAACTGTTTTTT.

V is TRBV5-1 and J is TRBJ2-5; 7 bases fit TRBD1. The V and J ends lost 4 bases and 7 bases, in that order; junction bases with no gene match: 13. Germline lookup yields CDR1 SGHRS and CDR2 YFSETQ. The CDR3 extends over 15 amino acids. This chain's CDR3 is CASSDGQALWGTQYF. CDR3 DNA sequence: TGCGCCAGCAGCGACGGACAGGCCCTGTGGGGGACCCAGTACTTC.

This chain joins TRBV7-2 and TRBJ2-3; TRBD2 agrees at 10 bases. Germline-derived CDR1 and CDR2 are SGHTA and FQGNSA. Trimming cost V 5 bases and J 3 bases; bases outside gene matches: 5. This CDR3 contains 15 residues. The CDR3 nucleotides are TGTGCCAGCAGCCCAGCGGGGGGGCCGACAGATACGCAGTATTTT. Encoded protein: CASSPAGGPTDTQYF.

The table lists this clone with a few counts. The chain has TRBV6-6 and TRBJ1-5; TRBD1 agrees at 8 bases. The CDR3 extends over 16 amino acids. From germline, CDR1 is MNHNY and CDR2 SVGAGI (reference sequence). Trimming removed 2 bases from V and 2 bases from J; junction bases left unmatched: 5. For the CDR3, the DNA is TGTGCCAGCAGTTACAGCCAGGGACAGGGCAATCAGCCCCAGCATTTT. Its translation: CASSYSQGQGNQPQHF.

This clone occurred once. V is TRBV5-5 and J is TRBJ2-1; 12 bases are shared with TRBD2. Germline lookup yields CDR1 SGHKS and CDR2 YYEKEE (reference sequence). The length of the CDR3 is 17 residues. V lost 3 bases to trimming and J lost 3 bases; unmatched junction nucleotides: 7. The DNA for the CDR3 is TGTGCCAGCAGCTCGACTAGCGGGAGACCCAACTACAATGAGCAGTTCTTC. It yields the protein CASSSTSGRPNYNEQFF.

CDR3 region: CASHTQGPYGYTF. CDR3 sequence (DNA): TGTGCCAGCCATACACAGGGCCCCTATGGCTACACCTTC. This chain joins TRBV28 and TRBJ1-2; TRBD1 might be the D (6 bases). The CDR3 consists of 13 residues. V was trimmed by 8 bases and J by 4 bases, leaving 14 bases between them. Germline V gene data show CDR1 as MDHEN and CDR2 as SYDVKM.

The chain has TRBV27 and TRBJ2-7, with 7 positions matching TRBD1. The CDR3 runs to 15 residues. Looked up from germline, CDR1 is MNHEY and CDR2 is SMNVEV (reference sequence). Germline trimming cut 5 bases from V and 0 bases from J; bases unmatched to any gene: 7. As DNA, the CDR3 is TGTGCCAGCAGTGTAGGGGACAGCAGCTCCTACGAGCAGTACTTC. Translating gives CASSVGDSSSYEQYF.

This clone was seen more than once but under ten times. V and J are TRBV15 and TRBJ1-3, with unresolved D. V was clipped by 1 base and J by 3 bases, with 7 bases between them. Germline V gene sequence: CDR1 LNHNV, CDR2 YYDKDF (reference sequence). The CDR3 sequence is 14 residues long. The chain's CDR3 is CATSRVTVGNTIYF. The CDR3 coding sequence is TGTGCCACCAGCAGAGTGACTGTTGGAAACACCATATATTTT.

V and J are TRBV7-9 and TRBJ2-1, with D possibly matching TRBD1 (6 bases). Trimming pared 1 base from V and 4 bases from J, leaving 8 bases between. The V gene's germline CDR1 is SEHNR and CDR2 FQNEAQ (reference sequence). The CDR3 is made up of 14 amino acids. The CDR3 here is CASSLEGTYNEQFF. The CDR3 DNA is TGTGCCAGCAGCTTAGAAGGGACATACAATGAGCAGTTCTTC.

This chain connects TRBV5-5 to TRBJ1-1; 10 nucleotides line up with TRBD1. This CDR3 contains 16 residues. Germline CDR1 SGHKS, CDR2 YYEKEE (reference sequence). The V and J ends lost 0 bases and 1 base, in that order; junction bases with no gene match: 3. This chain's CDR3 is CASSLGGQGRNTEAFF. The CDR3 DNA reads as TGTGCCAGCAGCTTGGGGGGACAGGGGCGGAACACTGAAGCTTTCTTT.

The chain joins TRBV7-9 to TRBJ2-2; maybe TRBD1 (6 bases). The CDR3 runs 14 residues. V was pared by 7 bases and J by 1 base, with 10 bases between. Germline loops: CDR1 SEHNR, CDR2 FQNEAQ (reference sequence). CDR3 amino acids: CASTLGQNTGELFF. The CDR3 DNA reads TGTGCCAGCACCCTGGGACAGAACACCGGGGAGCTGTTTTTT.

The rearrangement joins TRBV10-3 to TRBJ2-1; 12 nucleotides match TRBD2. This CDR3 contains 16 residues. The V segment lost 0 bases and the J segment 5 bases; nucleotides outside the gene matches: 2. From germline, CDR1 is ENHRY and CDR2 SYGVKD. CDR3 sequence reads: CAISESASGRDNEQFF. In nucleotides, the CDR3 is TGTGCCATCAGTGAGTCGGCTAGCGGGAGGGACAATGAGCAGTTCTTC.